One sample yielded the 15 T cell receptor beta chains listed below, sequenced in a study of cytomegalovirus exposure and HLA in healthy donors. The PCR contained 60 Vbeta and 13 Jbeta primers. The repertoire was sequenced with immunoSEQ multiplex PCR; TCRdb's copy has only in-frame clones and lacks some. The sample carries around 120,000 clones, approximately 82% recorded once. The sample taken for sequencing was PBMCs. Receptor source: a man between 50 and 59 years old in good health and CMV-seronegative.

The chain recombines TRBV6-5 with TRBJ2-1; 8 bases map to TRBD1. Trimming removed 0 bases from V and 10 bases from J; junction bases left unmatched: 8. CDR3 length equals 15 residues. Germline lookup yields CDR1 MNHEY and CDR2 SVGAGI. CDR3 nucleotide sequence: TGTGCCAGCAGTTACTCCCCTAGACAGGGGTGGGAGCAGTTCTTC. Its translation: CASSYSPRQGWEQFF.

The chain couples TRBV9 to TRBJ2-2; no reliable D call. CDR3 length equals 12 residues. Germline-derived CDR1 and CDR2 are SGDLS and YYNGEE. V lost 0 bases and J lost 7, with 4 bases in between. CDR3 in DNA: TGTGCCAGCAGCGTAGGCGGCGGGGAGCTGTTTTTT. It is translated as CASSVGGGELFF. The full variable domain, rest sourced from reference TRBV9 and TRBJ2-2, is DSGVTQTPKHLITATGQRVTLRCSPRSGDLSVYWYQQSLDQGLQFLIQYYNGEERAKGNILERFSAQQFPDLHSELNLSSLELGDSALYFCASSVGGGELFFGEGSRLTVL.

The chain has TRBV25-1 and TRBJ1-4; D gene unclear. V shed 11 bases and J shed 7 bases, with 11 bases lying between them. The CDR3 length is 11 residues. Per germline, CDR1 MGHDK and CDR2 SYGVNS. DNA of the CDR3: TGTGCCTTGGAGGTGGGTGAAAAACTGTTTTTT. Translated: CALEVGEKLFF.

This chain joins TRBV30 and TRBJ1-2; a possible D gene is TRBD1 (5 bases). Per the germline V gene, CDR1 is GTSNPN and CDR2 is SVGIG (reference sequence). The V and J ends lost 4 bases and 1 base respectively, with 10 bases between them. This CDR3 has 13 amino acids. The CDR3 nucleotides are TGTGCCTGGATACGAGACAGTAACTATGGCTACACCTTC. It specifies CAWIRDSNYGYTF.

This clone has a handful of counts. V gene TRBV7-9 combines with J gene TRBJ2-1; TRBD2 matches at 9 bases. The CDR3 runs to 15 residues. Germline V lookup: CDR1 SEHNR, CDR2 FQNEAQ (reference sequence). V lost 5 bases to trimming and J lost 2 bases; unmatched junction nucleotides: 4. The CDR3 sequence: CASSPGLAAYNEQFF. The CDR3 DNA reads TGTGCCAGCAGCCCGGGACTAGCAGCCTACAATGAGCAGTTCTTC.

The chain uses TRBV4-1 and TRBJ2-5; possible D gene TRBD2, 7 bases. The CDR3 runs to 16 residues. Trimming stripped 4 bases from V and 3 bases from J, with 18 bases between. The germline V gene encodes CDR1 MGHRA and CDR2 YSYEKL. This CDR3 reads CASSPLWGGKEETQYF. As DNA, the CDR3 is TGCGCCAGCAGCCCCCTTTGGGGGGGCAAAGAAGAGACCCAGTACTTC.

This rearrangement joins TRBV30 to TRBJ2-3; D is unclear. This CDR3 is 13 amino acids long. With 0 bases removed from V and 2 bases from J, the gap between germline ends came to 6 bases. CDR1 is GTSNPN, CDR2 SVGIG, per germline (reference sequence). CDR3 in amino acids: CAWSVDNTDTQYF. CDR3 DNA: TGTGCCTGGAGTGTAGACAACACAGATACGCAGTATTTT. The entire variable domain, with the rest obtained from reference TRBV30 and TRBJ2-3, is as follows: SQTIHQWPATLVQPVGSPLSLECTVEGTSNPNLYWYRQAAGRGLQLLFYSVGIGQISSEVPQNLSASRPQDRQFILSSKKLLLSDSGFYLCAWSVDNTDTQYFGPGTRLTVL.

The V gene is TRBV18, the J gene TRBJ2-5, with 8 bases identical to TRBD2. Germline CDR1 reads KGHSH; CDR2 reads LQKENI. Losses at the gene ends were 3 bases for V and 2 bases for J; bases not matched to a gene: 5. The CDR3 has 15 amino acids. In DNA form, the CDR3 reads TGTGCCAGCTCACCTATGCGGGGGGATCAAGAGACCCAGTACTTC. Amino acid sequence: CASSPMRGDQETQYF.

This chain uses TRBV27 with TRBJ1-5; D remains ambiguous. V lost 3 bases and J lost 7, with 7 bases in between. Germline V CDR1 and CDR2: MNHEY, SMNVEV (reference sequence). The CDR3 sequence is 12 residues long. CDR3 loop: CASSFLGQPQHF. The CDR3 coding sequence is TGTGCCAGCAGTTTCCTAGGCCAGCCCCAGCATTTT.

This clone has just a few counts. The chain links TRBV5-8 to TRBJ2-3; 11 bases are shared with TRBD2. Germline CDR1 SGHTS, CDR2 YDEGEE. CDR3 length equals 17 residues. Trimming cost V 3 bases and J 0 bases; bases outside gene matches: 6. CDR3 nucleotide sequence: TGTGCCAGCAGCTATGTAGCGGGGGGGCCAAGCACAGATACGCAGTATTTT. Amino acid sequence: CASSYVAGGPSTDTQYF.

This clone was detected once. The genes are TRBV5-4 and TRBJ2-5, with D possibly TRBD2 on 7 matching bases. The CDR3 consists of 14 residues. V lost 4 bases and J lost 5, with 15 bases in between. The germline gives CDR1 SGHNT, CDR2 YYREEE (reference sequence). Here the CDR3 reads CASSTTGGVETQYF. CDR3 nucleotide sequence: TGTGCCAGCAGCACTACGGGGGGCGTGGAGACCCAGTACTTC. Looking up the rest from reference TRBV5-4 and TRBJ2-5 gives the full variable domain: ETGVTQSPTHLIKTRGQQVTLRCSSQSGHNTVSWYQQALGQGPQFIFQYYREEENGRGNFPPRFSGLQFPNYSSELNVNALELDDSALYLCASSTTGGVETQYFGPGTRLLVL.

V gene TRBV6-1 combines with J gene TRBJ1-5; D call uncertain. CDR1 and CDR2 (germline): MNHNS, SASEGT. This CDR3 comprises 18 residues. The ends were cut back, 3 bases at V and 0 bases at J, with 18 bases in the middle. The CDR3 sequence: CASSDIIDYRYSNQPQHF. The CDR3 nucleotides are TGTGCCAGCAGTGACATAATAGACTATCGTTATAGCAATCAGCCCCAGCATTTT.

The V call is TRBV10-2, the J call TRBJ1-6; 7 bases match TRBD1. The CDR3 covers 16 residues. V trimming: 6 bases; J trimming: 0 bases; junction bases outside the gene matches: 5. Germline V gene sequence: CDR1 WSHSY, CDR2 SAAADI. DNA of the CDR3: TGCGCCAGCAGCGAGGACAGGAGCTCCTATAATTCACCCCTCCACTTT. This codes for CASSEDRSSYNSPLHF.

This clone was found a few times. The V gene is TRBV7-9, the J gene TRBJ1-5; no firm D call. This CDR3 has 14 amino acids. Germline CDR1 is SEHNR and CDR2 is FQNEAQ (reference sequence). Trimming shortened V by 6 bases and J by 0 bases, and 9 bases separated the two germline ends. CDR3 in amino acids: CASSVRDSNQPQHF. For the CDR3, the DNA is TGTGCCAGCAGTGTTCGAGATAGCAATCAGCCCCAGCATTTT.

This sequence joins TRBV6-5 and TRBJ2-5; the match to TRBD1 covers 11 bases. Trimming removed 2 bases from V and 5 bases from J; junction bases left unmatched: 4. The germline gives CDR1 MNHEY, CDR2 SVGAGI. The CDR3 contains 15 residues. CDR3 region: CASSYEGQGEETQYF. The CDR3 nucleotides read TGTGCCAGCAGTTACGAGGGACAGGGGGAGGAGACCCAGTACTTC.